The TCR beta chain under discussion was sequenced for a study of early T cells in non-severe SARS-CoV-2 infection. Study details: Investigators sequenced bulk RNA drawn from unsorted whole blood, and chains remained unpaired.

The study, taken as a whole, reports: Matching with VDJdb favored anti-spike CD8 responses (missing private and CD4 specificities).

Trimming pared 1 base from V and 2 bases from J, leaving 6 bases between. The CDR3 is made up of 14 amino acids. CDR1 is SGHAT and CDR2 is FQNNGV in the germline V gene. To note about this clonotype: Its antigen is currently unknown.

Each cDNA molecule carried a unique molecular identifier. TCRdb reanalysed the 5' RACE reads using MiXCR and keeps one entry per CDR3 protein. This sample yields around 53,000 distinct CDR3 sequences, of which approximately 10% are seen a single time; roughly a tenth belongs to the top ten. The clonotype was recovered from an adult who was a healthcare worker with PCR-confirmed SARS-CoV-2 infection or an uninfected control (not recorded which). The rearrangement uses TRBV11-2 and TRBJ1-5; D not certain. Specimen: whole blood. Here the CDR3 DNA reads TGTGCCAGCAGCTTAGTTGGGGGCAATCAGCCCCAGCATTTT. Its translation: CASSLVGGNQPQHF.